The clone carrying this TCR beta chain came up a few times. In germline, CDR1 is SEHNR, CDR2 FQNEAQ (reference sequence). V was cut by 1 base and J by 8 bases, with 9 bases left in between. This CDR3 has 12 residues. The sample comes from a study of blood T cells in healthy people across ages. Primers used in a second PCR of roughly 7 to 12 cycles were a sample-barcoded 5' primer and a J-beta primer mix. TCRdb processed the 5' RACE reads anew with MiXCR; each CDR3 protein has one entry. The repertoire includes approximately 780,000 distinct CDR3 sequences, 20% to 30% of them detected once, and about 3% sits in the top ten. The sample also formed part of further work on T cells of mothers and their children.

The chain has TRBV7-9 and TRBJ2-7; unclear D gene. Specimen: blood. The sequence was obtained from a boy between 10 and 17 years old in good health. The CDR3 DNA reads as TGTGCCAGCAGCTTAGACGGGCTTAAGCAGTACTTC. Its protein product is CASSLDGLKQYF.